These 27 T cell receptor beta chains originate from one sample sequenced in a study of T cells in Graves' hyperthyroidism and ophthalmopathy. Using RNA transcripts as the source, TCR beta CDR3 regions were amplified. A set of HTBI primers served as the primers for a first-round RT-PCR of the TCR CDR3. TCRdb reanalysed the multiplex PCR reads using MiXCR and keeps one entry per CDR3 protein. In the table there are about 420,000 distinct CDR3 sequences, 15% to 19% of which are singletons. The specimen was blood. These receptors were obtained from a woman under 30 with Graves' hyperthyroidism.

The chain employs TRBV19 and TRBJ1-5; D gene uncertain. The germline V and J ends were trimmed by 3 bases and 8 bases, with 20 bases remaining between them. Germline V CDR1 and CDR2: LNHDA, SQIVND (reference sequence). CDR3 length: 16 amino acids. CDR3 sequence reads: CASSMFTSGPGEPQHF. In DNA form, the CDR3 reads TGTGCCAGTAGTATGTTCACATCCGGGCCGGGAGAGCCCCAGCATTTT. Full variable domain (remainder filled in from reference TRBV19 and TRBJ1-5): DGGITQSPKYLFRKEGQNVTLSCEQNLNHDAMYWYRQDPGQGLRLIYYSQIVNDFQKGDIAEGYSVSREKKESFPLTVTSAQKNPTAFYLCASSMFTSGPGEPQHFGDGTRLSIL.

This clonotype showed up many times. As DNA, the CDR3 is TGTGCCAGCACCCGGACAGGGGGTGAGCTGAATACGCAGTATTTT. It codes for CASTRTGGELNTQYF. The rearrangement uses TRBV7-6 and TRBJ2-3, with 10 positions matching TRBD1. V dropped 7 bases and J dropped 7; count of bases not matched to a gene: 11. This CDR3 comprises 15 residues. CDR1 and CDR2 (germline): SGHVS, FNYEAQ.

This clonotype was detected many times. V is TRBV18 and J is TRBJ1-2; tentatively, D is TRBD1 (5 bases). Germline CDR1 reads KGHSH; CDR2 reads LQKENI. The CDR3 loop spans 16 amino acids. The V and J ends lost 5 bases and 3 bases respectively, with 19 bases between them. The CDR3 loop reads CASSEGTGRSDYGYTF. In DNA, the CDR3 is TGTGCCAGCTCAGAAGGGACCGGAAGGTCGGACTATGGCTACACCTTC.

This clonotype was seen repeatedly, ten times or more. This chain uses TRBV11-3 with TRBJ2-3; TRBD2 aligns across 8 bases. Germline V CDR1 and CDR2: SGHNT, YENEEA. CDR3 size: 16 residues. Losses at the gene ends were 4 bases for V and 0 bases for J; bases not matched to a gene: 6. CDR3: CASSSGRGGSTDTQYF. The CDR3 region has the DNA TGTGCCAGCAGCTCAGGCCGGGGGGGAAGCACAGATACGCAGTATTTT.

This clonotype was seen repeatedly, ten times or more. This chain links TRBV28 with TRBJ2-1; D ambiguous. This CDR3 has 14 residues. V lost 2 bases and J 0 bases, leaving 5 bases between the germline ends. Germline V gene lookup returns CDR1 MDHEN and CDR2 SYDVKM. In DNA, the CDR3 is TGTGCCAGCAGTTTACGGAGCTCCTACAATGAGCAGTTCTTC. It is translated as CASSLRSSYNEQFF. Together with reference TRBV28 and TRBJ2-1, the CDR3 gives the full variable domain: DVKVTQSSRYLVKRTGEKVFLECVQDMDHENMFWYRQDPGLGLRLIYFSYDVKMKEKGDIPEGYSVSREKKERFSLILESASTNQTSMYLCASSLRSSYNEQFFGPGTRLTVL.

This chain links TRBV7-2 with TRBJ1-1, with a weak D call TRBD1 (6 bases). Germline CDR1 SGHTA, CDR2 FQGNSA. This CDR3 has 16 residues. Trimming removed 5 bases from V and 4 bases from J, with 20 bases in between. CDR3 DNA sequence: TGTGCCAGCAGCCATCCGGTGGAAGGGGGTAGCACTGAAGCTTTCTTT. This encodes CASSHPVEGGSTEAFF. Full variable domain (rest looked up from reference TRBV7-2 and TRBJ1-1): GAGVSQSPSNKVTEKGKDVELRCDPISGHTALYWYRQSLGQGLEFLIYFQGNSAPDKSGLPSDRFSAERTGGSVSTLTIQRTQQEDSAVYLCASSHPVEGGSTEAFFGQGTRLTVV.

This clonotype showed up just a few times. The chain is built from TRBV5-8 and TRBJ1-2, with D hard to call. V was pared by 2 bases and J by 5 bases, with 7 bases between. Germline values: CDR1 SGHTS, CDR2 YDEGEE. This CDR3 has 12 residues. The CDR3 DNA follows: TGTGCCAGCAGCTTTGGCGATTATGGCTACACCTTC. Its translation: CASSFGDYGYTF.

A note on this clonotype: A read error may be the cause here, since a much bigger clone is one base away. The V call is TRBV6-1, the J call TRBJ2-5; 8 bases align to TRBD2. The trim removed 6 bases at V and 3 bases at J, leaving 0 bases unmatched. The CDR3 is 12 residues long. Germline V lookup: CDR1 MNHNS, CDR2 SASEGT. The CDR3 reads CASRRGEETQYF. As DNA, the CDR3 is TGTGCCAGCAGGCGGGGGGAAGAGACCCAGTACTTC.

This clonotype was detected many times. The chain couples TRBV12-3 or TRBV12-4 to TRBJ1-1, with 7 positions matching TRBD1. The CDR3 runs to 14 residues. With V trimmed by 5 bases and J by 5 bases, 8 bases remained unmatched. Here the CDR3 reads CASSLATGRTEAFF. DNA of the CDR3: TGTGCCAGCAGTCTTGCGACAGGGCGGACTGAAGCTTTCTTT.

This rearrangement joins TRBV6-1 to TRBJ1-5; D perhaps matches TRBD1 (6 bases). Trimming pared 7 bases from V and 5 bases from J, leaving 30 bases between. This CDR3 is built from 19 residues. Germline V CDR1 and CDR2: MNHNS, SASEGT. The CDR3 DNA reads TGTGCCAGCAACCAGGCCATCCGACAGGACGCTCTGGGGGATCAGCCCCAGCATTTT. Protein: CASNQAIRQDALGDQPQHF.

This clonotype was detected ten times or more. V and J are TRBV11-2 and TRBJ2-3; 11 nucleotides match TRBD2. The CDR3 is 16 amino acids. Per the germline V gene, CDR1 is SGHAT and CDR2 is FQNNGV. The V and J ends lost 4 bases and 4 bases, in that order; junction bases with no gene match: 7. The CDR3 region is CASSSPSGGMADTQYF. Here the CDR3 DNA reads TGTGCCAGCAGCTCTCCTAGCGGGGGGATGGCAGATACGCAGTATTTT. Drawing the rest from reference TRBV11-2 and TRBJ2-3, the complete variable domain is EAGVAQSPRYKIIEKRQSVAFWCNPISGHATLYWYQQILGQGPKLLIQFQNNGVVDDSQLPKDRFSAERLKGVDSTLKIQPAKLEDSAVYLCASSSPSGGMADTQYFGPGTRLTVL.

CDR3 bases: TGCAGTGCCATTAGCCCCCAACGCCATCAGCCCCAGCATTTT. Its translation is CSAISPQRHQPQHF. This chain uses TRBV20-1 with TRBJ1-5; D remains ambiguous. This CDR3 contains 14 residues. The germline V gene encodes CDR1 DFQATT and CDR2 SNEGSKA (reference sequence). The germline V and J ends were trimmed by 6 bases and 5 bases, with 17 bases remaining between them.

This clonotype appeared a single time. Sequence at one end of the junction differs from germline and may be a read error. This CDR3 reads CASILRQTGMAFF. The CDR3 DNA reads as TGTGCCAGCATCTTGCGCCAGACAGGGATGGCTTTCTTT. This chain links TRBV5-4 with TRBJ1-1, with 7 bases lining up with TRBD1. Looked up from germline, CDR1 is SGHNT and CDR2 is YYREEE (reference sequence). The CDR3 spans 13 residues.

The chain carries TRBV4-1 and TRBJ2-3, with 8 bases matching TRBD2. The V gene's germline CDR1 is MGHRA and CDR2 YSYEKL. The CDR3 contains 15 residues. V lost 3 bases and J lost 3; bases outside the gene matches: 5. CDR3 coding DNA: TGCGCCAGCAGCCAGCAGCGGGAGCGGACAGATACGCAGTATTTT. Translating gives CASSQQRERTDTQYF.

This clonotype was seen at least ten times. The chain combines TRBV4-3 with TRBJ2-3; 7 positions agree with TRBD2. From germline, CDR1 is LGHNA and CDR2 YSLEER. V trimming: 1 base; J trimming: 4 bases; junction bases outside the gene matches: 2. This CDR3 contains 14 residues. The CDR3 loop reads CASSQGGGADTQYF. The CDR3 nucleotides read TGCGCCAGCAGCCAAGGGGGGGGGGCAGATACGCAGTATTTT.

V gene TRBV9 combines with J gene TRBJ2-1; 8 nucleotides align to TRBD1. Trimming removed 3 bases from V and 7 bases from J; junction bases left unmatched: 9. The CDR3 spans 15 residues. The germline gives CDR1 SGDLS, CDR2 YYNGEE. CDR3 region: CASSGGQGYYNEQFF. The CDR3 bases are TGTGCCAGCAGCGGTGGACAGGGCTATTATAATGAGCAGTTCTTC.

This clonotype was recorded many times. J is TRBJ2-7 and V is TRBV12-3 or TRBV12-4; 7 nucleotides align to TRBD2. Germline trimming cut 5 bases from V and 3 bases from J; bases unmatched to any gene: 10. The CDR3 length is 15 residues. This CDR3 is CASSLEAGKNYEQYF. The CDR3, as DNA: TGTGCCAGCAGTCTGGAAGCGGGAAAAAACTACGAGCAGTACTTC.

This clonotype was counted many times. This chain connects TRBV28 to TRBJ2-5; TRBD1 agrees at 9 bases. CDR1 is MDHEN and CDR2 is SYDVKM in the germline V gene. The CDR3 is 17 residues long. Germline trimming cut 3 bases from V and 4 bases from J; bases unmatched to any gene: 12. CDR3 residues: CASSLRTGTGSRETQYF. The CDR3 DNA reads TGTGCCAGCAGTTTGCGTACCGGGACAGGGTCCAGAGAGACCCAGTACTTC. The full variable domain, its missing parts supplied by reference TRBV28 and TRBJ2-5, is DVKVTQSSRYLVKRTGEKVFLECVQDMDHENMFWYRQDPGLGLRLIYFSYDVKMKEKGDIPEGYSVSREKKERFSLILESASTNQTSMYLCASSLRTGTGSRETQYFGPGTRLLVL.

This clonotype has at least ten counts. The genes are TRBV5-1 and TRBJ2-3; 14 bases fit TRBD2. This CDR3 is 18 amino acids long. Germline loops: CDR1 SGHRS, CDR2 YFSETQ. J gave up 4 bases and V 4 bases, and 11 bases lay outside the gene matches. CDR3 nucleotides: TGCGCCAGCAGCCCGCGCCCGGGACTAGCGGGAGACCCAGATACGCAGTATTTT. Its protein product is CASSPRPGLAGDPDTQYF.

This clonotype has only a few counts. The DNA of the CDR3 is TGCGCCAGCAGCCAAGGACTAGGGACAGTAGAAGGCACCGGGGAGCTGTTTTTT. Amino acids: CASSQGLGTVEGTGELFF. The V gene is TRBV4-1, the J gene TRBJ2-2, with a weak D call TRBD1 (7 bases). CDR1 and CDR2 (germline): MGHRA, YSYEKL. The CDR3 length is 18 residues. Trimming pared 1 base from V and 4 bases from J, leaving 19 bases between.

Ten or more counts support this clonotype. CDR3 in amino acids: CASTRSRVVRYGYTF. For the CDR3, the DNA is TGTGCCAGCACTCGAAGCAGGGTCGTTCGATATGGCTACACCTTC. V usage is TRBV7-2 and J usage is TRBJ1-2; TRBD1 might be the D (5 bases). The CDR3 totals 15 residues. Germline lookup yields CDR1 SGHTA and CDR2 FQGNSA. V was pared by 7 bases and J by 5 bases, with 20 bases between.

This clonotype was observed at least ten times. The chain links TRBV27 to TRBJ2-2; D is unresolved. The V end lost 3 bases, the J end lost 0 bases, and 8 bases lay between the germline ends. The CDR3 is made up of 15 amino acids. Germline V lookup: CDR1 MNHEY, CDR2 SMNVEV (reference sequence). The CDR3 protein is CASSFDTANTGELFF. The CDR3 nucleotides read TGTGCCAGCAGTTTCGACACAGCGAACACCGGGGAGCTGTTTTTT.

In the case of this clonotype: Since a much larger clone is just one base distant, this may be a read error. V gene TRBV6-2 or TRBV6-3 combines with J gene TRBJ2-2; D tentatively reads TRBD1 or TRBD2 (5 bases each). Germline V gene data show CDR1 as MNHEY and CDR2 as SVGEGT. The CDR3 runs 14 residues. V was pared by 6 bases and J by 6 bases, with 14 bases between. DNA of the CDR3: TGTGCCAGCAGCGGAGAGGGGTACTCCGGGGAGCTGTTTTTT. Protein sequence: CASSGEGYSGELFF.

This clonotype was counted a few times. V usage is TRBV14 and J usage is TRBJ2-2; D remains ambiguous. Germline V gene sequence: CDR1 SGHDN, CDR2 FVKESK. The V end lost 1 base, the J end lost 4 bases, and 7 bases lay between the germline ends. This CDR3 has 14 residues. CDR3 in amino acids: CASSQVIPTGELFF. CDR3 sequence (DNA): TGTGCCAGCAGCCAAGTCATTCCCACCGGGGAGCTGTTTTTT.

The J gene is TRBJ1-3, the V gene TRBV11-3, with D unresolved. Germline V gene data show CDR1 as SGHNT and CDR2 as YENEEA. Trimming stripped 5 bases from V and 2 bases from J, with 7 bases between. This CDR3 has 13 amino acids. Here the CDR3 reads CASSQSAGNTIYF. In nucleotides, the CDR3 is TGTGCCAGCAGCCAATCCGCTGGAAACACCATATATTTT.

Ten or more counts support this clonotype. The rearrangement joins TRBV28 to TRBJ2-1; no firm D call. This CDR3 comprises 11 residues. V lost 9 bases to trimming and J lost 7 bases, with 10 bases between them. CDR1 is MDHEN, CDR2 SYDVKM, per germline. CDR3 coding DNA: TGTGCCAGTCAACGACGGAATGAGCAGTTCTTC. Residues: CASQRRNEQFF.

A word on this clonotype: The junction departs from the called germline gene at one end, perhaps through a read error. The rearrangement links TRBV10-3 to TRBJ2-7; the match to TRBD2 covers 7 bases. The CDR3 runs to 12 residues. Germline-derived CDR1 and CDR2 are ENHRY and SYGVKD. The CDR3 DNA sequence: TGTGCCGTCAGCGGGACCTCCTACGAGCAGTACTTC. The encoded protein is CAVSGTSYEQYF.